This T cell receptor beta chain emerged from a study of T cell changes during pregnancy in multiple sclerosis. Germline CDR1 is MNHEY and CDR2 is SMNVEV (reference sequence). The junction had 8 bases not matched to a gene; V was cut back by 5 bases and J by 0 bases. The CDR3 covers 16 residues. Clones were sequenced by immunoSEQ multiplex PCR, and TCRdb holds only the in-frame ones, with some missing. This sample has tens of thousands of clones, with approximately 94% found just once. This clone was recorded only once. This clonotype was obtained from a female donor with multiple sclerosis, enrolled in a pregnancy study. The V gene is TRBV27, the J gene TRBJ2-5, with 8 bases matching TRBD1. The sequenced sample was peripheral blood, obtained in the third trimester of pregnancy. For the CDR3, the DNA is TGTGCCAGCAGTCCAAAAACAGGGGGATACCAAGAGACCCAGTACTTC. Amino acids: CASSPKTGGYQETQYF.